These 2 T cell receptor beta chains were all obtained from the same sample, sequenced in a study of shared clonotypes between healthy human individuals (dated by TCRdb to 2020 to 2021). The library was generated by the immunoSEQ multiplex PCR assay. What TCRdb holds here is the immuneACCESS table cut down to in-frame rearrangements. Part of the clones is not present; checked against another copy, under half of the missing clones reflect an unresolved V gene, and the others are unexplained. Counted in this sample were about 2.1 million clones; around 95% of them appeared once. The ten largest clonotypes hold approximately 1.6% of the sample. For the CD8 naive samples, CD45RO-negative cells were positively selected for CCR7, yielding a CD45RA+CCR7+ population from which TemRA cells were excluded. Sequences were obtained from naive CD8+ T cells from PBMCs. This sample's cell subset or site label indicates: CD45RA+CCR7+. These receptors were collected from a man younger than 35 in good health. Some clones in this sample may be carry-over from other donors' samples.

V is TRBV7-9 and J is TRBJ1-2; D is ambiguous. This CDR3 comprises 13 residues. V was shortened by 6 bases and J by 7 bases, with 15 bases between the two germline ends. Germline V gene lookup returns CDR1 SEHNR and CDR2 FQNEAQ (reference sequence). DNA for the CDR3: TGTGCCAGCAGTACCGCGGGGTTGTTTGGCTACACCTTC. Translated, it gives CASSTAGLFGYTF.

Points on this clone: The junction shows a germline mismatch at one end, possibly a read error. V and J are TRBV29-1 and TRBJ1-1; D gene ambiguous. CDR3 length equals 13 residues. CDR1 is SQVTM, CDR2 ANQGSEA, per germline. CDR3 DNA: TGCAGCGTCGAAGATGGGATGAACACTGAAGCTTTCTTT. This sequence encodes CSVEDGMNTEAFF.